This section outlines one T cell receptor beta chain sequence together with its context. The sample comes from a study of shared clonotypes between healthy human individuals. Trimming took 3 bases from V and 0 from J; bases not matched to a gene: 5. The CDR3 extends over 15 amino acids. Germline values: CDR1 LNHDA, CDR2 SQIVND (reference sequence). Every subset had its genomic DNA shared out evenly among several immunoSEQ plates. Assay used: immunoSEQ multiplex PCR; TCRdb lists only in-frame clones, some missing. The top ten clones hold 24% of a sample with 90,000 to 150,000 clones, around 65% of them seen once.

The rearrangement uses TRBV19 and TRBJ2-7, with 7 positions matching TRBD2. The clonotype originates from a woman in her twenties or thirties in good health. The sample consisted of memory CD8+ T cells sorted from blood. Regarding subset: CD45RO+ cells pooled with CCR7-negative TemRA cells. As DNA, the CDR3 is TGTGCCAGTAGTATCGGAGGCGGGAGCTCCTACGAGCAGTACTTC. This gives the protein CASSIGGGSSYEQYF.